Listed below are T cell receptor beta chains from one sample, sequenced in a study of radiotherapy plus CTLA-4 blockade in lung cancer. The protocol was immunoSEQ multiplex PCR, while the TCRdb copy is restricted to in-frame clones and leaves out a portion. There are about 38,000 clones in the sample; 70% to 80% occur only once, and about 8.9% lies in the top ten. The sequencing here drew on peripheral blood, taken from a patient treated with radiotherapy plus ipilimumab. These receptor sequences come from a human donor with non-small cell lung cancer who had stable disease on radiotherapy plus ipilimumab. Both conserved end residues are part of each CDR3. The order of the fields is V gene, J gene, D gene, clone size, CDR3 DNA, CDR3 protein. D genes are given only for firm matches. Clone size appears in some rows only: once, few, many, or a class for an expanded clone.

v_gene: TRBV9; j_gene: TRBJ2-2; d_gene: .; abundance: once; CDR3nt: TGTGCCAGCAGCGCACCCCTGGGACAACGGGTAGACACCGGGGAGCTGTTTTTT; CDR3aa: CASSAPLGQRVDTGELFF
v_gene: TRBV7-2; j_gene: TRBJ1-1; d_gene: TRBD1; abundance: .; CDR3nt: TGTGCCAGCAGCGCGAGGACAGGGGTGAACACTGAAGCTTTCTTT; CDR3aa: CASSARTGVNTEAFF
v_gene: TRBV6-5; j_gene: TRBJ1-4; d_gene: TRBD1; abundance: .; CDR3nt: TGTGCCAGCAGTTACGGCGGGACAGGGGGGAATGAAAAACTGTTTTTT; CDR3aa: CASSYGGTGGNEKLFF
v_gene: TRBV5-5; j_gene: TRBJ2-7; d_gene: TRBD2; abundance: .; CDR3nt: TGTGCCAGCAGCTTGGGCGGGGTCGGCGGGGGCTCCTACGAGCAGTACTTC; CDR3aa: CASSLGGVGGGSYEQYF
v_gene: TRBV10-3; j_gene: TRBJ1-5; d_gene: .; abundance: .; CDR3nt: TGTGCCATCAGTGAGTCAGCCAGGGCTAGCAATCAGCCCCAGCATTTT; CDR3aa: CAISESARASNQPQHF
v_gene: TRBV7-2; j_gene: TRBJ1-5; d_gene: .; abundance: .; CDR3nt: TGTGCCAGCAGCTCCCAGGAGAATCAGCCCCAGCATTTT; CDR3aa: CASSSQENQPQHF
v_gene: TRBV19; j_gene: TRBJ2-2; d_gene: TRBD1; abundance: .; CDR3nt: TGTGCCAGTAGCAAGGGACAGGGAACCTCGAACACCGGGGAGCTGTTTTTT; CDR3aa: CASSKGQGTSNTGELFF
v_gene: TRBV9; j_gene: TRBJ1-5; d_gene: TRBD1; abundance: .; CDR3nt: TGTGCCAGCAGCGGAACAGGGGGCAATCAGCCCCAGCATTTT; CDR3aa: CASSGTGGNQPQHF
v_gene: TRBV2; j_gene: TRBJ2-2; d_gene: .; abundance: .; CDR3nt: TGTGCCAGCACGCGAGGGGCGAGGACCGGGGAGCTGTTTTTT; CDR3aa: CASTRGARTGELFF
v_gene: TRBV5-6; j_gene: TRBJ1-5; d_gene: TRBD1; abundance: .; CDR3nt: TGTGCCAGCAGCCGGGGACAGGGGTTTTATAGCAATCAGCCCCAGCATTTT; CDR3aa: CASSRGQGFYSNQPQHF
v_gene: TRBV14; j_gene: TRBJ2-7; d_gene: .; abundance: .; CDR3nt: TGTGCCAGCAGCCAAGAACAGGGCTCCTACGAGCAGTACTTC; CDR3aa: CASSQEQGSYEQYF
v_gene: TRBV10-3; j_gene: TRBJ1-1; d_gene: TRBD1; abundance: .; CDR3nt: TGTGCCATCAGTCCTACAGGGGACACTGAAGCTTTCTTT; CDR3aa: CAISPTGDTEAFF
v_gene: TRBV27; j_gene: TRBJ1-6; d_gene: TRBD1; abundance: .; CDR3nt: TGTGCCAGCACCTTCCGACAGGGGTTAATGAGCTCCTATAATTCACCCCTCCACTTT; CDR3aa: CASTFRQGLMSSYNSPLHF
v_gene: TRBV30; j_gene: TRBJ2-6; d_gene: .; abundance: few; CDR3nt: TGTGCCTGGAGTGCGGACTCTGGGGCCAACGTCCTGACTTTC; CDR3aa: CAWSADSGANVLTF
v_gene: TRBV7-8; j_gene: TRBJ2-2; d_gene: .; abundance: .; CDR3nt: TGTGCCAGCCGGGCAAGGGGGACCGGGGAGCTGTTTTTT; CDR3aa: CASRARGTGELFF
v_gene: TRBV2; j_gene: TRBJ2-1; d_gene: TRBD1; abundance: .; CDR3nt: TGTGCCCGGCCGGGACAGCCGTTCTTC; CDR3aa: CARPGQPFF
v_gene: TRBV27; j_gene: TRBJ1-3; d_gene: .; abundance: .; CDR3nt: TGTGCCAGCAGTTTTGGACAGGGAAACACCATATATTTT; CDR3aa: CASSFGQGNTIYF
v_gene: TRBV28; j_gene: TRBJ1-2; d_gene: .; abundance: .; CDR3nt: TGTGCCAGCGGGAGGGGCGACTATGGCTACACCTTC; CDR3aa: CASGRGDYGYTF
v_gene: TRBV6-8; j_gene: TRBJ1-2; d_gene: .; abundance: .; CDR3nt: TGTGCCAGCAGTGAGTCAGCAAACTATGGCTACACCTTC; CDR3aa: CASSESANYGYTF
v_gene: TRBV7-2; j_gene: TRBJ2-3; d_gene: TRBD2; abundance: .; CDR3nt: TGTGCCAGCAGCTTAGTTTCTAGCGGGGGGGATGATACGCAGTATTTT; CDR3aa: CASSLVSSGGDDTQYF
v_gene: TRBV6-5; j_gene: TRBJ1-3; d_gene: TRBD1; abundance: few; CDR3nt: TGTGCCAGCAGTTTGGGGACAGGCGGTGGAAACACCATATATTTT; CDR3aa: CASSLGTGGGNTIYF
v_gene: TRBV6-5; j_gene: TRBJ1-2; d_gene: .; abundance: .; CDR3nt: TGTGCCAGCAGCCGCGAAGGTTTCTATGGCTACACCTTC; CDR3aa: CASSREGFYGYTF
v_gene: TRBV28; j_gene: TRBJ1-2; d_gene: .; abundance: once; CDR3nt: TGTGCCAGCATCGGAGCAGACTATGGCTACACCTTC; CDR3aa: CASIGADYGYTF
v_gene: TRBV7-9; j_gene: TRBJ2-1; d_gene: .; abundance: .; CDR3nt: TGTGCCTTTCAGGGACCCGGCTATGAGCAGTTCTTC; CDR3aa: CAFQGPGYEQFF
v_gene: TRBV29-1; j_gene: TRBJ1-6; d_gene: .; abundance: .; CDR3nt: TGCAGCGTTGGCAGCAATGATAATTCACCCCTCCACTTT; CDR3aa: CSVGSNDNSPLHF
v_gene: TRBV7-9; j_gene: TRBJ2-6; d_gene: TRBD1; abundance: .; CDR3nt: TGTGCCAGCAGCCCCGGGACAGGGGGCTCTCTCTCTGGGGCCAACGTCCTGACTTTC; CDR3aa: CASSPGTGGSLSGANVLTF
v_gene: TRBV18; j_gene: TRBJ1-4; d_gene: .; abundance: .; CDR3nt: TGTGCCAGCTCACCACGATCCGGGGCGAATGAAAAACTGTTTTTT; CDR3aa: CASSPRSGANEKLFF
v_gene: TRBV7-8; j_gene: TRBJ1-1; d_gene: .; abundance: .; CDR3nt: TGTGCCAGCAGCTTCGGGACATCCTTTCTGACTGAAGCTTTCTTT; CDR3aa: CASSFGTSFLTEAFF
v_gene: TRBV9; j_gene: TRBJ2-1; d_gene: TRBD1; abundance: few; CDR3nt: TGTGCCAGCAGCTTAGGGGGGACAGGGCATTCCAATGAGCAGTTCTTC; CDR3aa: CASSLGGTGHSNEQFF
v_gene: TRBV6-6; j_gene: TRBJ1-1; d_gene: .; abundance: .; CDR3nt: TGTGCCAGCAGTTACTGGACGAACACTGAAGCTTTCTTT; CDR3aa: CASSYWTNTEAFF
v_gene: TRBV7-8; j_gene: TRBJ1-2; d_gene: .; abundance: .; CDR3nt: TGTGCCAGCAGTTCCAGTGGCAGGACTAACTATGGCTACACCTTC; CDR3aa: CASSSSGRTNYGYTF
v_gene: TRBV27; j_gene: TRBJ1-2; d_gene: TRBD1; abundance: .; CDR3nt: TGTGCCAGCTCTTACAGGGGACAGATTGGTGGCTACACCTTC; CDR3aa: CASSYRGQIGGYTF
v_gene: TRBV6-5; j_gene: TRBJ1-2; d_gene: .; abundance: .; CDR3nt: TGTGCCAGCAGTTATGCGGGGGCAGGTGGCTACACCTTC; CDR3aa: CASSYAGAGGYTF
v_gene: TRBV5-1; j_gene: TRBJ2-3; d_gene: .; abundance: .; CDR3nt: TGCGCCAGCAGCTTGGCCCCTGCGGATACGCAGTATTTT; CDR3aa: CASSLAPADTQYF
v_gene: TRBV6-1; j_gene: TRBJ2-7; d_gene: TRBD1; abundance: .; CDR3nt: TGTGCCAGCAGTGCAACCCTGGGACAGGGGGTATGGTACGAGCAGTACTTC; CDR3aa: CASSATLGQGVWYEQYF
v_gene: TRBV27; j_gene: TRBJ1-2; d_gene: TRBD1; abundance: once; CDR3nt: TGTGCCAGCAGGACAGACAGGGATCTTTATGGCTACACCTTC; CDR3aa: CASRTDRDLYGYTF
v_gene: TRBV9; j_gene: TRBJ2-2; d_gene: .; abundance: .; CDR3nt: TGTGCCAGCAGCGTAGTGTCGGGGATGAACACCGGGGAGCTGTTTTTT; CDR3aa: CASSVVSGMNTGELFF
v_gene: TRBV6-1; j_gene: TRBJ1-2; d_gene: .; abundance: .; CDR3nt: TGTGCCAGCGACCACGGCATTCACTATGGCTACACCTTC; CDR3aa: CASDHGIHYGYTF
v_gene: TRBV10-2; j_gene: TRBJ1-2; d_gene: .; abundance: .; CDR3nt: TGCGCCAGCAGTGATACTCAGGGGAGTAGCTATGGCTACACCTTC; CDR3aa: CASSDTQGSSYGYTF
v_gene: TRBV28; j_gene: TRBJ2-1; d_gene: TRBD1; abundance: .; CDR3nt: TGTGCCAGCAGTTTGGGGGGACAGGGGGCCTTTGAGCAGTTCTTC; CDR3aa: CASSLGGQGAFEQFF
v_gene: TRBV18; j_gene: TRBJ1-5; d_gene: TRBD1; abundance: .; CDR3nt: TGTGCCAGCTCTCGATATGGGGGACAGGGGTCGGATCAGCCCCAGCATTTT; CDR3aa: CASSRYGGQGSDQPQHF
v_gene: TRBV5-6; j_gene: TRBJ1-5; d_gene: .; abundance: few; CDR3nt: TGTGCCAGCAGCTTGGGGGGGGGACAGCCCCAGCATTTT; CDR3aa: CASSLGGGQPQHF